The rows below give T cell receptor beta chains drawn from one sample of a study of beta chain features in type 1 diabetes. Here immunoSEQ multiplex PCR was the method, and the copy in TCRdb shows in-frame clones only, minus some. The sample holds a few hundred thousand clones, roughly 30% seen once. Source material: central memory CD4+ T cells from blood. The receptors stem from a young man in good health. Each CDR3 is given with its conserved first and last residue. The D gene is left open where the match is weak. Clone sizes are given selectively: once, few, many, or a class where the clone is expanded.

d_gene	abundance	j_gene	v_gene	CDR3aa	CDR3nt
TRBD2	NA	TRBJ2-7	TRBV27	CASSLTVASGGYEQYF	TGTGCCAGCAGTTTAACAGTAGCTAGCGGGGGCTACGAGCAGTACTTC
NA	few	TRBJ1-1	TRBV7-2	CASSLEAGTEAFF	TGTGCCAGCAGCTTAGAAGCGGGCACTGAAGCTTTCTTT
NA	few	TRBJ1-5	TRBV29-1	CSVVADAANQPQHF	TGCAGCGTTGTAGCCGACGCCGCGAATCAGCCCCAGCATTTT
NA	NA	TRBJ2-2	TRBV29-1	CSVEGRHTGELFF	TGCAGCGTTGAGGGGCGGCACACCGGGGAGCTGTTTTTT
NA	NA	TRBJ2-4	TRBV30	CAWSEGGSSRDF	TGTGCCTGGAGTGAAGGGGGATCCTCTAGAGACTTC
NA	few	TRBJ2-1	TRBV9	CASSVGTHPKNEQFF	TGTGCCAGCAGCGTGGGGACCCACCCCAAGAATGAGCAGTTCTTC
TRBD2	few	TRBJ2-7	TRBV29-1	CSVLTSESYEQYF	TGCAGCGTTTTGACTAGCGAATCCTACGAGCAGTACTTC
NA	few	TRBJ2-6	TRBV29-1	CSGVDSWGANVLTF	TGCAGCGGCGTGGACTCGTGGGGGGCCAACGTCCTGACTTTC
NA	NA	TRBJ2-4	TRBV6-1	CASRGEAKNIQYF	TGTGCCAGCAGAGGGGAAGCCAAAAACATTCAGTACTTC
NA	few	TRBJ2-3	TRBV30	CAWSVLLTPLWTDTQYF	TGTGCCTGGAGTGTACTTCTAACTCCTCTTTGGACAGATACGCAGTATTTT